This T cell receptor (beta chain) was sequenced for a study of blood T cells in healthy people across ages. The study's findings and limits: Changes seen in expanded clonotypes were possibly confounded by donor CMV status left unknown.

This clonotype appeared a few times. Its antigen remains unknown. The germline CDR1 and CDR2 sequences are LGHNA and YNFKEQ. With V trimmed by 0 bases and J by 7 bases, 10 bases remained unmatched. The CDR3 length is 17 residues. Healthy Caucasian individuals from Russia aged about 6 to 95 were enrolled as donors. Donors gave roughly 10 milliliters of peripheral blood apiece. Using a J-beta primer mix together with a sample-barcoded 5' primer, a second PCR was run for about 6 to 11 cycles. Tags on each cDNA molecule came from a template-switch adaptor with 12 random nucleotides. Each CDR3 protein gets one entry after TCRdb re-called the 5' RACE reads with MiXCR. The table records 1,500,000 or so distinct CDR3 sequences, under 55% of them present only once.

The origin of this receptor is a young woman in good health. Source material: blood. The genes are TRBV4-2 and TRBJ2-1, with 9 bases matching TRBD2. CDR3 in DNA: TGTGCCAGCAGCCAAGATTTTGGGCGGGAGGGCCAAAATGAGCAGTTCTTC. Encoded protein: CASSQDFGREGQNEQFF.